What follows are 28 T cell receptor beta chains derived from one specimen sequenced in a study of blood T cells in healthy people across ages. Through a sample-barcoded 5' primer and a J-beta primer mix, a second PCR was run for roughly 6 to 12 cycles. MiXCR, run by TCRdb on the 5' RACE reads, gives a single entry per CDR3 protein. The data contain about 780,000 distinct CDR3 sequences, around half of them singletons. Sequencing was performed on blood. Every receptor here comes from an elderly man in good health.

This clonotype was seen a few times. This chain uses TRBV12-3 or TRBV12-4 with TRBJ2-5, with TRBD1 as a possible D gene (6 bases). The CDR3 is made up of 15 amino acids. Trimming pared 1 base from V and 2 bases from J, leaving 11 bases between. CDR3: CASSLGQGSQETQYF. Here the CDR3 DNA reads TGTGCCAGCAGTTTAGGGCAGGGGTCACAAGAGACCCAGTACTTC.

There are many counts of this clonotype. The V gene is TRBV29-1, the J gene TRBJ2-7; TRBD1 might be the D (6 bases). This CDR3 comprises 12 residues. The V and J ends lost 5 bases and 1 base respectively, with 9 bases between them. Germline CDR1 is SQVTM and CDR2 is ANQGSEA. The CDR3 reads CSVTQGSYEQYF. CDR3 bases: TGCAGCGTTACACAGGGTTCCTACGAGCAGTACTTC.

To note about this clonotype: A clone one base away is much larger, so this may be a read error. J is TRBJ2-1 and V is TRBV28, with D uncertain. The CDR3 extends over 15 amino acids. V shed 11 bases and J shed 0 bases, with 17 bases lying between them. Germline CDR1 reads MDHEN; CDR2 reads SYDVKM. The DNA of the CDR3 is TGTGCCGGCACGGCAGGCGGAAACTCCTACAATGAGCAGTTCTTC. It encodes CAGTAGGNSYNEQFF.

This clonotype was recorded many times. The V call is TRBV2, the J call TRBJ1-4, with D possibly matching TRBD1 (5 bases). The CDR3 extends over 14 amino acids. CDR1 and CDR2 from the germline V gene are SNHLY and FYNNEI. V dropped 3 bases and J dropped 7 bases, with 12 bases sitting between them. The CDR3 reads CASSEKGRAEKLFF. The CDR3 DNA sequence: TGTGCCAGCAGTGAGAAGGGACGGGCTGAAAAACTGTTTTTT.

The table lists this clonotype with a few counts. A much larger clone differs by one base, so this may be a read error. V gene TRBV7-3 combines with J gene TRBJ2-7; TRBD1 matches 9 bases. The CDR3 has 13 residues. V dropped 5 bases and J dropped 6; count of bases not matched to a gene: 5. Germline-derived CDR1 and CDR2 are SGHTA and FQGTGA. CDR3 in DNA: TGTGCCAGCAGCCGCCGGGACAGGGCCGAGCAGTACTTC. Amino acids: CASSRRDRAEQYF.

The chain has TRBV5-5 and TRBJ1-2, with TRBD1 identical over 7 bases. Per the germline V gene, CDR1 is SGHKS and CDR2 is YYEKEE (reference sequence). There are 13 residues in the CDR3. Losses at the gene ends were 4 bases for V and 10 bases for J; bases not matched to a gene: 10. The CDR3: CASSLTGKGAYTF. The CDR3 DNA sequence: TGTGCCAGCAGCCTGACAGGGAAGGGTGCCTACACCTTC.

This clonotype was seen only a few times. The CDR3 here is CANSLAGPPHEQYF. CDR3 in DNA: TGTGCCAACAGCTTAGCGGGACCCCCCCACGAGCAGTACTTC. The chain has TRBV28 and TRBJ2-7, with 8 positions matching TRBD2. Germline CDR1 reads MDHEN; CDR2 reads SYDVKM. V gave up 10 bases and J gave up 5 bases; unmatched junction bases: 13. The CDR3 has 14 amino acids.

V gene TRBV5-1 combines with J gene TRBJ2-1; 10 bases match TRBD1. Trimming cost V 3 bases and J 7 bases; bases outside gene matches: 4. This CDR3 comprises 14 residues. Germline assignment: CDR1 SGHRS and CDR2 YFSETQ. CDR3 residues: CASSWGTGVNEQFF. As DNA, the CDR3 is TGCGCCAGCAGCTGGGGGACAGGGGTAAATGAGCAGTTCTTC.

This clonotype was seen only a few times. The V gene is TRBV27, the J gene TRBJ2-1; 7 bases line up with TRBD1. This CDR3 is 16 amino acids long. CDR1 is MNHEY and CDR2 is SMNVEV in the germline V gene (reference sequence). V lost 6 bases and J lost 6; bases outside the gene matches: 14. Here the CDR3 DNA reads TGTGCCAGCAGCCCCCTCGAGGGGGCTTATATCAATGAGCAGTTCTTC. This translates into CASSPLEGAYINEQFF.

CDR3 residues: CSVGTSGRGEQFF. The CDR3 coding sequence is TGCAGCGTCGGGACTAGCGGGAGGGGTGAGCAGTTCTTC. This chain connects TRBV29-1 to TRBJ2-1; 16 nucleotides match TRBD2. The CDR3 loop spans 13 amino acids. V was pared by 6 bases and J by 9 bases, with 2 bases of the junction left unmatched. Germline CDR1 reads SQVTM; CDR2 reads ANQGSEA.

This clonotype occurred a few times. This sequence joins TRBV5-1 and TRBJ2-3; D perhaps matches TRBD1 (7 bases). Germline V lookup: CDR1 SGHRS, CDR2 YFSETQ. Trimming shortened V by 7 bases and J by 2 bases, and 11 bases separated the two germline ends. CDR3 length equals 13 residues. This CDR3 is CASGGTDTDTQYF. In nucleotides, the CDR3 is TGCGCCAGCGGAGGGACAGACACAGATACGCAGTATTTT.

The V and J genes are TRBV5-1 and TRBJ2-1; 15 bases map to TRBD2. The J segment lost 10 bases and the V segment lost 0 bases, leaving 8 bases of the junction unmatched. Germline V lookup: CDR1 SGHRS, CDR2 YFSETQ. CDR3 length: 17 residues. The CDR3 region has the DNA TGCGCCAGCAGCTTGGGGGGACTAGCGGGAGGCCCTCGGGAGCAGTTCTTC. It encodes CASSLGGLAGGPREQFF.

Points on this clonotype: The CDR3 does not close with the conserved phenylalanine or tryptophan, likely indicating a read error. The chain couples TRBV29-1 to TRBJ2-4; the D gene is possibly TRBD1 (5 bases). CDR3 length: 13 residues. With 1 base removed from V and 8 bases from J, the gap between germline ends came to 12 bases. The germline gives CDR1 SQVTM, CDR2 ANQGSEA. Here the CDR3 DNA reads TGCAGCGTTGAAGTAAGGGGCGAGGACATTCAGTACTTA. Its protein product is CSVEVRGEDIQYL.

This rearrangement joins TRBV7-9 to TRBJ2-3; TRBD2 matches 10 bases. Trimming removed 4 bases from V and 2 bases from J; junction bases left unmatched: 6. The germline V gene encodes CDR1 SEHNR and CDR2 FQNEAQ (reference sequence). The CDR3 is made up of 16 amino acids. The CDR3, as DNA: TGTGCCAGCAGCTCCGGACTAGCGGCTCCCACAGATACGCAGTATTTT. Translation: CASSSGLAAPTDTQYF.

This chain connects TRBV7-7 to TRBJ2-3; weak D call: TRBD2 (5 bases). CDR1 and CDR2 from the germline V gene are SSHAT and FNYEAQ (reference sequence). The CDR3 contains 14 residues. With 3 bases removed from V and 6 bases from J, the gap between germline ends came to 13 bases. CDR3 nucleotide sequence: TGTGCCAGCAGCTTGAGGGAATCCCCGGATACGCAGTATTTT. Amino acids: CASSLRESPDTQYF.

The chain uses TRBV7-2 and TRBJ2-1, with a possible D match to TRBD2 (6 bases). This CDR3 region has 16 residues. CDR1 SGHTA and CDR2 FQGNSA come from the germline V gene. V was trimmed by 4 bases and J by 6 bases, leaving 19 bases between them. CDR3 amino acids: CASSSRAGLLSNEQFF. The CDR3, as DNA: TGTGCCAGCAGCTCTAGAGCGGGTCTGCTGAGCAATGAGCAGTTCTTC. Filled out from reference TRBV7-2 and TRBJ2-1, the complete variable domain reads GAGVSQSPSNKVTEKGKDVELRCDPISGHTALYWYRQSLGQGLEFLIYFQGNSAPDKSGLPSDRFSAERTGGSVSTLTIQRTQQEDSAVYLCASSSRAGLLSNEQFFGPGTRLTVL.

A single count supports this clonotype. The J gene is TRBJ2-1, the V gene TRBV5-1; D might be TRBD1 or TRBD2, each matching 7 bases. CDR1 is SGHRS and CDR2 is YFSETQ in the germline V gene. V was pared by 4 bases and J by 5 bases, with 16 bases between. This CDR3 is 15 amino acids long. The CDR3 region is CASSPDREGNNEQFF. In nucleotides, the CDR3 is TGCGCCAGCAGCCCAGACAGGGAGGGGAACAATGAGCAGTTCTTC.

Notes on this clonotype: The junction departs from the called germline gene at one end, perhaps through a read error. The V gene is TRBV24-1, the J gene TRBJ2-3; the match to TRBD2 covers 8 bases. CDR3 length: 16 residues. The germline V gene has CDR1 KGHDR and CDR2 SFDVKD. This chain's CDR3 is CATSDPAGASTDTQYF. The CDR3 DNA is TGTGCCACTAGTGACCCAGCGGGAGCGAGCACAGATACGCAGTATTTT.

The J gene is TRBJ2-5, the V gene TRBV20-1; D gene uncertain. Germline V gene sequence: CDR1 DFQATT, CDR2 SNEGSKA (reference sequence). V was pared by 3 bases and J by 0 bases, with 11 bases between. This CDR3 spans 14 amino acids. As DNA, the CDR3 is TGCAGTGCTAGCCAACCCCGGTACCAAGAGACCCAGTACTTC. Protein sequence: CSASQPRYQETQYF.

This clonotype was observed at least ten times. The chain carries TRBV10-3 and TRBJ2-5; D may be TRBD1 (6 bases). The CDR3 is 15 amino acids. Germline V lookup: CDR1 ENHRY, CDR2 SYGVKD. V was shortened by 8 bases and J by 2 bases, with 18 bases between the two germline ends. The CDR3 is CAIQSGAAPQETQYF. The CDR3 coding sequence is TGTGCCATCCAATCAGGGGCCGCTCCTCAAGAGACCCAGTACTTC.

The chain uses TRBV6-5 and TRBJ1-2; D might be TRBD1 (6 bases). The V end lost 5 bases, the J end lost 5 bases, and 12 bases lay between the germline ends. Germline V CDR1 and CDR2: MNHEY, SVGAGI. This CDR3 is 13 amino acids long. This CDR3 reads CASSTPTGYGYTF. The CDR3 nucleotides are TGTGCCAGCAGTACACCAACAGGGTATGGCTACACCTTC.

This clonotype was counted at least ten times. This chain connects TRBV29-1 to TRBJ1-2; 7 bases agree with TRBD1. Trimming at V came to 7 bases and at J to 8 bases, leaving 7 bases not matched to a gene. The CDR3 is 11 amino acids. Germline V gives CDR1 SQVTM, CDR2 ANQGSEA. Here the CDR3 reads CSGGGREGYTF. The CDR3 DNA sequence: TGCAGCGGAGGGGGCCGGGAGGGCTACACCTTC.

This clonotype was observed a few times. The V and J genes are TRBV5-1 and TRBJ2-5; 8 bases are shared with TRBD2. The last part of the DNA fits TRBJ2-7 better; the J call may be wrong. Germline V gene lookup returns CDR1 SGHRS and CDR2 YFSETQ. The CDR3 length is 14 residues. The CDR3 region is CASSVQGLANEQYF. The CDR3 DNA sequence: TGCGCCAGCAGTGTCCAAGGACTAGCCAACGAGCAGTACTTC.

This chain uses TRBV6-5 with TRBJ1-2; weak D call: TRBD1 (6 bases). Germline V CDR1 and CDR2: MNHEY, SVGAGI. V lost 4 bases and J lost 2, with 14 bases in between. CDR3 length: 15 amino acids. The CDR3 DNA follows: TGTGCCAGCAGTTCTCGCCGGGACAAGAACTATGGCTACACCTTC. Its protein is CASSSRRDKNYGYTF.

The chain links TRBV5-1 to TRBJ2-2; D ambiguous. The CDR3 covers 14 residues. The germline V gene encodes CDR1 SGHRS and CDR2 YFSETQ. V was trimmed by 0 bases and J by 5 bases, leaving 8 bases between them. CDR3 residues: CASSLVLGTGELFF. DNA for the CDR3: TGCGCCAGCAGCTTGGTTCTGGGAACCGGGGAGCTGTTTTTT.

Comments on this clonotype: Its ends do not fully match the called genes, so a read error is possible. The chain couples TRBV20-1 to TRBJ2-1; D remains unclear. Germline CDR1 DFQATT, CDR2 SNEGSKA (reference sequence). CDR3 length: 11 residues. In DNA form, the CDR3 reads TGCAGTGCTGGAGCTCCCGGTGAGCTGTTCTTC. This translates into CSAGAPGELFF.

This clonotype showed up just once. The chain joins TRBV20-1 to TRBJ1-2; the D gene is possibly TRBD1 (6 bases). Germline loops: CDR1 DFQATT, CDR2 SNEGSKA (reference sequence). The CDR3 is 15 residues long. V shed 5 bases and J shed 6 bases, with 22 bases lying between them. As DNA, the CDR3 is TGCAGTGCTCAAGACCGGGGACAAGGAGCTCATGGCTACACCTTC. Translated, it gives CSAQDRGQGAHGYTF.

The V and J genes are TRBV5-6 and TRBJ2-3; no reliable D call. Between the trimmed V and J ends, which lost 4 bases and 0 bases, there was a span of 18 bases. Germline CDR1 is SGHDT and CDR2 is YYEEEE. This CDR3 region has 17 residues. In DNA, the CDR3 is TGTGCCAGCAGCGTAATTTTAGGTGCCAGTAGCACAGATACGCAGTATTTT. Translated, it gives CASSVILGASSTDTQYF.